The 14 T cell receptor beta chains below were found in one sample sequenced in a study of early T cells in non-severe SARS-CoV-2 infection. In TCRdb, the 5' RACE reads were re-called with MiXCR into one record per CDR3 protein. The sample includes around 83,000 distinct CDR3 sequences, about 10% of them seen just once. The source material was whole blood, sampled at baseline. These TCRs come from an adult who was a healthcare worker with PCR-confirmed SARS-CoV-2 infection or an uninfected control (not recorded which).

This clonotype was counted a few times. V usage is TRBV4-1 and J usage is TRBJ2-1; no clear D gene. Per the germline V gene, CDR1 is MGHRA and CDR2 is YSYEKL. This CDR3 has 13 residues. The V gene lost 0 bases and the J gene lost 10 bases, with 10 bases spanning the gap. The CDR3 DNA is TGCGCCAGCAGCCAAGAGTCTTCGACGGAGCAGTTCTTC. It codes for CASSQESSTEQFF.

The V gene is TRBV5-1, the J gene TRBJ2-2; no clear D. In germline, CDR1 is SGHRS, CDR2 YFSETQ. There are 15 residues in the CDR3. Deletions cut 4 bases from V and 0 bases from J, with 10 bases between. DNA of the CDR3: TGCGCCAGCAGCCCCTATGGCCCGAACACCGGGGAGCTGTTTTTT. As protein: CASSPYGPNTGELFF.

This clonotype was found a few times. Without the conserved terminal phenylalanine or tryptophan, this CDR3 likely stems from a read error. The chain employs TRBV15 and TRBJ2-3; D unclear. V lost 0 bases to trimming and J lost 10 bases, with 8 bases between them. The CDR3 is 12 amino acids. Looked up from germline, CDR1 is LNHNV and CDR2 is YYDKDF (reference sequence). In nucleotides, the CDR3 is TGTGCCACCAGCAGAGATACCTTGGCGCAGTATTCT. This sequence encodes CATSRDTLAQYS.

This clonotype was counted between two and nine times. The chain uses TRBV14 and TRBJ2-3; D is ambiguous. The length of the CDR3 is 12 residues. Trimming pared 4 bases from V and 6 bases from J, leaving 8 bases between. Germline CDR1 is SGHDN and CDR2 is FVKESK. CDR3: CASSPFLDTQYF. In DNA, the CDR3 is TGTGCCAGCAGCCCCTTCCTGGATACGCAGTATTTT.

This clonotype was counted between two and nine times. The V call is TRBV12-3 or TRBV12-4, the J call TRBJ1-1; 8 bases match TRBD1. The CDR3 runs to 13 residues. The V and J ends lost 7 bases and 6 bases, in that order; junction bases with no gene match: 7. The CDR3 DNA follows: TGTGCCAGCAACCAGGGGGCCAAAGCTGAAGCTTTCTTT. As protein: CASNQGAKAEAFF.

The chain recombines TRBV5-1 with TRBJ2-5; 8 bases agree with TRBD2. With V trimmed by 5 bases and J by 0 bases, 0 bases remained unmatched. CDR1 SGHRS and CDR2 YFSETQ come from the germline V gene. The CDR3 contains 13 residues. The CDR3 is CASRREDQETQYF. DNA of the CDR3: TGCGCCAGCAGGCGGGAGGACCAAGAGACCCAGTACTTC.

The chain has TRBV20-1 and TRBJ2-7; no clear D gene. From germline, CDR1 is DFQATT and CDR2 SNEGSKA (reference sequence). The CDR3 is 16 amino acids. V was clipped by 0 bases and J by 1 base, with 16 bases between them. This chain's CDR3 is CSARDLETPISYEQYF. In DNA, the CDR3 is TGCAGTGCTAGAGATCTAGAGACGCCCATTTCCTACGAGCAGTACTTC.

The chain joins TRBV20-1 to TRBJ1-6; no reliable D call. Germline V gene data show CDR1 as DFQATT and CDR2 as SNEGSKA (reference sequence). Trimming took off 1 base at V and 10 bases at J, with 5 bases between the two ends. This CDR3 spans 11 amino acids. The CDR3 DNA reads TGCAGTGCTAGAGTTATGTCACCCCTCCACTTT. Its translation is CSARVMSPLHF.

A remark on this clonotype: A much larger clone lies one base from this, so it may be a read error. This likely comes from a read error, as the CDR3 has no conserved phenylalanine or tryptophan at its end. The DNA is left out, because the CDR3 cannot be placed on it with certainty; the CDR3 is given as TCRdb lists it. The chain recombines TRBV12-3 or TRBV12-4 with TRBJ2-3; the table names TRBD1, a call not compared with the DNA. Ends included, the CDR3 has 11 residues. The CDR3 protein is CASSPGTGGYL.

The chain uses TRBV10-3 and TRBJ2-3, with D uncertain. The CDR3 consists of 14 residues. V shed 2 bases and J shed 2 bases, with 8 bases lying between them. CDR1 is ENHRY, CDR2 SYGVKD, per germline. The CDR3 protein is CAISESYATDTQYF. In nucleotides, the CDR3 is TGTGCCATCAGTGAGAGCTACGCCACAGATACGCAGTATTTT.

The chain links TRBV20-1 to TRBJ2-3, with D maybe TRBD1 (6 bases). This CDR3 is built from 13 residues. Germline V gene lookup returns CDR1 DFQATT and CDR2 SNEGSKA (reference sequence). CDR3 bases: TGCAGGGGAAAGGGGGAAAGCACAGATACGCAGTATTTT. This sequence encodes CRGKGESTDTQYF.

The rearrangement links TRBV20-1 to TRBJ2-4, with 9 nucleotides matching TRBD2. The CDR3 length is 20 residues. J lost 0 bases, V lost 0 bases, and 15 bases had no gene match. CDR1 and CDR2 from the germline V gene are DFQATT and SNEGSKA (reference sequence). The CDR3 spells CSARDRLGSGRELAKNIQYF. CDR3 nucleotides: TGCAGTGCTAGAGATCGCCTAGGTAGCGGGAGAGAACTAGCCAAAAACATTCAGTACTTC.

This clonotype came up a few times. The V and J genes are TRBV9 and TRBJ2-5, with 9 bases that match TRBD2. CDR1 is SGDLS and CDR2 is YYNGEE in the germline V gene. The CDR3 spans 15 residues. V gave up 2 bases and J gave up 2 bases; unmatched junction bases: 4. The CDR3 DNA reads as TGTGCCAGCAGCGTGACTAGCGGAGTACAAGAGACCCAGTACTTC. Protein sequence: CASSVTSGVQETQYF.

At least ten counts were recorded for this clonotype. The V and J genes are TRBV4-2 and TRBJ2-1, with 9 bases matching TRBD2. Germline assignment: CDR1 LGHNA and CDR2 YNFKEQ. The CDR3 is 16 residues long. V trimming: 4 bases; J trimming: 7 bases; junction bases outside the gene matches: 11. CDR3 protein: CASSPRVAGDRNEQFF. As DNA, the CDR3 is TGTGCCAGCAGCCCCCGGGTAGCGGGAGATAGGAATGAGCAGTTCTTC.